This entry lists 27 T cell receptor beta chains sequenced from one sample in a study of T cell repertoires in cytomegalovirus infection. TCRdb fed the reads into MiXCR, producing one record per CDR3 protein. The top ten clones hold approximately 49% of a sample with tens of thousands of distinct CDR3 sequences, around 25% of them seen once. Their antigens are not known. Source: CD8+ T cells from cultured PBMCs, taken from culture after CMV antigen stimulation. All receptors derive from a human donor in good health (CMV status not recorded). Some clones in this sample may be carry-over from other donors' samples.

This clonotype was picked up a small number of times. The chain joins TRBV2 to TRBJ2-2; TRBD1 matches 10 bases. The junction had 8 bases not matched to a gene; V was cut back by 10 bases and J by 0 bases. This CDR3 has 16 amino acids. Germline values: CDR1 SNHLY, CDR2 FYNNEI. The CDR3 sequence: CATLTGGIANTGELFF. The CDR3 DNA follows: TGTGCCACGTTGACAGGGGGCATCGCGAACACCGGGGAGCTGTTTTTT.

This clonotype was picked up a small number of times. The chain carries TRBV19 and TRBJ2-7; D may correspond to TRBD1 or TRBD2 (5 bases each). Trimming removed 5 bases from V and 3 bases from J, with 11 bases in between. CDR1 and CDR2 (germline): LNHDA, SQIVND (reference sequence). CDR3 length equals 13 residues. In DNA, the CDR3 is TGTGCCAGTAGTGCCGGGGCCGGCTACGAGCAGTACTTC. This codes for CASSAGAGYEQYF.

The chain couples TRBV12-3 or TRBV12-4 to TRBJ2-2, with D unclear. The V end was cut by 3 bases, the J end by 6 bases, with 2 bases between. The CDR3 is 11 residues long. The chain's CDR3 is CASSFSGELFF. CDR3 bases: TGTGCCAGCAGTTTCTCCGGGGAGCTGTTTTTT.

This clonotype came up many times. The chain is built from TRBV7-2 and TRBJ1-1; possibly TRBD1 for D (5 bases). The CDR3 runs 14 residues. Germline assignment: CDR1 SGHTA and CDR2 FQGNSA. Trimming took off 2 bases at V and 1 base at J, with 8 bases between the two ends. The DNA of the CDR3 is TGTGCCAGCAGCTTATCCACAGGGAACACTGAAGCTTTCTTT. Translated: CASSLSTGNTEAFF.

CDR3 sequence: CASSVDRGRYEQYF. In DNA form, the CDR3 reads TGTGCCAGCAGTGTGGACAGGGGGCGGTACGAGCAGTACTTC. V is TRBV12-3 or TRBV12-4 and J is TRBJ2-7, with 11 bases fitting TRBD1. The J segment lost 4 bases and the V segment lost 5 bases, leaving 4 bases of the junction unmatched. The CDR3 is made up of 14 amino acids.

In its sample, this clonotype was seen many times. The V gene is TRBV7-2, the J gene TRBJ2-7; the match to TRBD1 covers 7 bases. Trimming cost V 5 bases and J 0 bases; bases outside gene matches: 10. Germline V lookup: CDR1 SGHTA, CDR2 FQGNSA. The CDR3 is 16 residues long. CDR3 nucleotides: TGTGCCAGCAGCCTAAGCAGGGGGACCAGCTCCTACGAGCAGTACTTC. This translates into CASSLSRGTSSYEQYF. The whole variable domain, filled in from reference TRBV7-2 and TRBJ2-7, reads GAGVSQSPSNKVTEKGKDVELRCDPISGHTALYWYRQSLGQGLEFLIYFQGNSAPDKSGLPSDRFSAERTGGSVSTLTIQRTQQEDSAVYLCASSLSRGTSSYEQYFGPGTRLTVT.

The J gene is TRBJ1-1, the V gene TRBV15; TRBD1 agrees at 9 bases. The germline V gene has CDR1 LNHNV and CDR2 YYDKDF (reference sequence). This CDR3 is 14 amino acids long. Trimming took 8 bases from V and 8 from J; bases not matched to a gene: 12. For the CDR3, the DNA is TGTGCCACCGATGCTACAGGGGGCGCGTCCGAAGCTTTCTTT. Protein product: CATDATGGASEAFF.

This chain links TRBV27 with TRBJ1-1; D gene unclear. V dropped 2 bases and J dropped 4 bases, with 11 bases sitting between them. This CDR3 has 14 residues. The V gene's germline CDR1 is MNHEY and CDR2 SMNVEV (reference sequence). CDR3 loop: CASSLRVSPTEAFF. For the CDR3, the DNA is TGTGCCAGCAGTTTAAGGGTTTCGCCCACTGAAGCTTTCTTT.

This clonotype was recorded at least ten times. This chain connects TRBV4-1 to TRBJ2-1; the D gene is possibly TRBD1 (6 bases). V dropped 4 bases and J dropped 0 bases, with 10 bases sitting between them. Germline V lookup: CDR1 MGHRA, CDR2 YSYEKL. The CDR3 has 15 amino acids. The CDR3 here is CASSPDRSSYNEQFF. The CDR3 coding sequence is TGCGCCAGCAGCCCTGACAGGAGCTCCTACAATGAGCAGTTCTTC.

This clonotype was counted once. The rearrangement links TRBV27 to TRBJ1-5; tentative D call: TRBD1 (5 bases). Germline V gene sequence: CDR1 MNHEY, CDR2 SMNVEV (reference sequence). This CDR3 spans 14 amino acids. Trimming removed 7 bases from V and 0 bases from J, with 10 bases in between. CDR3: CASTHQGSNQPQHF. The CDR3 nucleotides read TGTGCCAGCACACACCAGGGTAGCAATCAGCCCCAGCATTTT.

This chain links TRBV9 with TRBJ2-1; D gene unclear. From germline, CDR1 is SGDLS and CDR2 YYNGEE. Trimming took 4 bases from V and 4 from J, leaving 12 bases between them. This CDR3 is built from 14 residues. CDR3 residues: CASSLTQAYNEQFF. CDR3 sequence (DNA): TGTGCCAGCAGCCTCACTCAGGCGTACAATGAGCAGTTCTTC.

This clonotype has only a few counts. The CDR3 spells CASSEGQGAYEQYF. The CDR3 DNA sequence: TGTGCCAGCAGTGAAGGGCAGGGGGCTTACGAGCAGTACTTC. This chain joins TRBV6-1 and TRBJ2-7, with 8 bases identical to TRBD1. Germline CDR1 and CDR2: MNHNS and SASEGT. CDR3 length: 14 residues. Losses at the gene ends were 1 base for V and 4 bases for J; bases not matched to a gene: 3.

This clonotype was seen at least ten times. This chain links TRBV6-2 or TRBV6-3 with TRBJ2-3; no definite D call. The CDR3 totals 13 residues. Germline lookup yields CDR1 MNHEY and CDR2 SVGEGT. V was trimmed by 2 bases and J by 4 bases, leaving 7 bases between them. In nucleotides, the CDR3 is TGTGCCAGCAGTTACACGGGTCCAGATACGCAGTATTTT. It is translated as CASSYTGPDTQYF.

This clonotype was counted only a few times. The V and J genes are TRBV10-2 and TRBJ1-1; no clear D. V shed 2 bases and J shed 3 bases, with 7 bases lying between them. Germline V gene data show CDR1 as WSHSY and CDR2 as SAAADI. There are 13 residues in the CDR3. The CDR3 DNA is TGCGCCAGCAGTGAGGGTGGGGACACTGAAGCTTTCTTT. Translating it yields CASSEGGDTEAFF.

In this sample, this clonotype turned up once. The V gene is TRBV28, the J gene TRBJ1-5; the D is unclear. Trimming left V 11 bases short and J 0 bases short, with 14 bases between. CDR3 length: 14 amino acids. Per germline, CDR1 MDHEN and CDR2 SYDVKM. This CDR3 is CASGKHFSNQPQHF. The CDR3 DNA reads as TGTGCCTCTGGAAAACACTTTAGCAATCAGCCCCAGCATTTT.

Notes on this clonotype: No conserved phenylalanine or tryptophan ends this CDR3, so it is likely a read error. V and J are TRBV7-9 and TRBJ2-3; no reliable D call. From germline, CDR1 is SEHNR and CDR2 FQNEAQ (reference sequence). The CDR3 is 14 amino acids. V lost 0 bases, J lost 5 bases, and 9 bases lay in between. The CDR3 DNA follows: TGTGCCAGCAGCTTAGCCCTAGAAGGAGATACGCAGTATTCT. This gives the protein CASSLALEGDTQYS.

As for this clonotype: A much more abundant neighbour one base away suggests this may be a read error. This chain links TRBV6-1 with TRBJ2-7, with D unclear. The germline CDR1 and CDR2 sequences are MNHNS and SASEGT. CDR3 length: 15 amino acids. CDR3 region: CVSSEATWADEEQYF. CDR3 nucleotide sequence: TGTGTCAGCAGTGAAGCGACCTGGGCAGATGAAGAGCAGTACTTC.

This clonotype was seen repeatedly, ten times or more. The chain combines TRBV7-9 with TRBJ2-2; a weak D match, TRBD2 (6 bases). Germline values: CDR1 SEHNR, CDR2 FQNEAQ (reference sequence). Trimming took off 7 bases at V and 1 base at J, with 13 bases between the two ends. The CDR3 sequence is 15 residues long. CDR3 sequence: CASTEAGLNTGELFF. The CDR3 coding sequence is TGTGCCAGCACCGAAGCGGGCTTGAACACCGGGGAGCTGTTTTTT.

The V and J genes are TRBV11-2 and TRBJ1-1, with 8 bases matching TRBD1. The CDR3 extends over 15 amino acids. Looked up from germline, CDR1 is SGHAT and CDR2 is FQNNGV. With 0 bases clipped from V and 1 base from J, the junction kept 1 base outside the gene matches. The CDR3 DNA follows: TGTGCCAGCAGCTTAGATACAGGGGGGAACACTGAAGCTTTCTTT. It is translated as CASSLDTGGNTEAFF.

A note on this clonotype: A clone one base away is much larger, so this may be a read error. It is likely a read error, because the conserved phenylalanine at the end of the CDR3 is missing. The chain couples TRBV7-6 to TRBJ1-5; D is ambiguous. The CDR3 contains 15 residues. Germline assignment: CDR1 SGHVS and CDR2 FNYEAQ. V gave up 1 base and J gave up 2 bases, with 9 bases separating them. Written as DNA, the CDR3 is TGTGCCAGCAGCTTAGAAGCGAGTCGCAATCAGCCCCAGCATTAT. This sequence encodes CASSLEASRNQPQHY.

This clonotype appeared many times. This chain links TRBV7-8 with TRBJ2-7; TRBD1 matches at 9 bases. The CDR3 spans 14 residues. In germline, CDR1 is SGHVS, CDR2 FQNEAQ. Trimming removed 5 bases from V and 4 bases from J; junction bases left unmatched: 6. CDR3 sequence: CASSAGTGNYEQYF. CDR3 DNA: TGTGCCAGCAGCGCCGGGACAGGGAATTACGAGCAGTACTTC.

The V gene is TRBV6-1, the J gene TRBJ2-3; D may be TRBD1 or TRBD2 (5 bases each). The CDR3 is 12 amino acids. Germline V gene lookup returns CDR1 MNHNS and CDR2 SASEGT. Trimming removed 3 bases from V and 5 bases from J, with 6 bases in between. For the CDR3, the DNA is TGTGCCAGCAGTGATGGGGGAGATACGCAGTATTTT. Encoded protein: CASSDGGDTQYF.

A remark on this clonotype: One end of the junction is discordant with germline, which a read error may explain. The chain couples TRBV6-2 or TRBV6-3 to TRBJ1-6; D gene ambiguous. This CDR3 has 14 amino acids. Germline assignment: CDR1 MNHEY and CDR2 SVGEGT. CDR3: CANSPGLPSSALHF. CDR3 coding DNA: TGTGCCAACAGCCCCGGACTCCCTAGTTCAGCCCTCCACTTT.

This sequence joins TRBV6-1 and TRBJ2-7; a weak D match, TRBD2 (5 bases). Germline V gene lookup returns CDR1 MNHNS and CDR2 SASEGT. V was shortened by 5 bases and J by 3 bases, with 17 bases between the two germline ends. This CDR3 contains 15 residues. CDR3 amino acids: CASSPPPRGIYEQYF. CDR3 bases: TGTGCCAGCAGTCCCCCTCCCCGGGGTATCTACGAGCAGTACTTC.

This clonotype appeared many times. V usage is TRBV7-2 and J usage is TRBJ2-5; D tentatively reads TRBD1 or TRBD2 (5 bases each). CDR1 and CDR2 from the germline V gene are SGHTA and FQGNSA. The CDR3 runs to 18 residues. The ends were cut back, 0 bases at V and 4 bases at J, with 21 bases in the middle. This CDR3 is CASSLASGGNSGIETQYF. The CDR3 DNA reads TGTGCCAGCAGCTTAGCGAGTGGGGGAAACAGTGGCATAGAGACCCAGTACTTC.

The V and J genes are TRBV7-6 and TRBJ1-4; D possibly corresponds to TRBD1 (5 bases). Germline V gene lookup returns CDR1 SGHVS and CDR2 FNYEAQ. This CDR3 is built from 11 residues. The V gene lost 10 bases and the J gene lost 8 bases, with 11 bases spanning the gap. This CDR3 is CATGGGEKLFF. In DNA form, the CDR3 reads TGTGCCACCGGGGGAGGAGAAAAACTGTTTTTT. Full variable domain (outside the CDR3, taken from reference TRBV7-6 and TRBJ1-4): GAGVSQSPRYKVTKRGQDVALRCDPISGHVSLYWYRQALGQGPEFLTYFNYEAQQDKSGLPNDRFSAERPEGSISTLTIQRTEQRDSAMYRCATGGGEKLFFGSGTQLSVL.

This clonotype was recorded many times. The DNA for the CDR3 is TGTGCCAGCAGCTTACAACAGACAGGGAATTCACCCCTCCACTTT. It specifies CASSLQQTGNSPLHF. The chain uses TRBV7-2 and TRBJ1-6; 7 bases agree with TRBD1. After removal of 2 bases from V and 7 bases from J, the junction contained 5 bases not matched to a gene. Germline V gene data show CDR1 as SGHTA and CDR2 as FQGNSA. The CDR3 is 15 residues long.